Listed below are T cell receptor beta chains from one sample, sequenced in a study of monozygotic twins with cystic fibrosis. Profiling relied on immunoSEQ multiplex PCR, and the TCRdb table lists in-frame clones only, not all of them. The repertoire consists of tens of thousands of clones, with 90% to 95% occurring once and the leading ten covering under 0.25%. The sequenced material came from blood. The receptors derive from a boy aged 2 to 10 with cystic fibrosis. The CDR3 runs from the conserved cysteine through the conserved F or W. The order of the fields is V gene, D gene, J gene, clone size, CDR3 DNA, CDR3 protein. The D gene is left open where the match is weak. Clone size is given for some rows only: seen once, a few or many times, or a class if the clone is expanded.

TRBV6-5	TRBD1	TRBJ1-2	-	TGTGCCAGCAGTTTAGGGGGCAAGGGCTACACCTTC	CASSLGGKGYTF
TRBV7-2	TRBD1	TRBJ1-2	-	TGTGCCAGCAGCCCCCCCGGACAGGGGCGATTAAGTAACTATGGCTACACCTTC	CASSPPGQGRLSNYGYTF
TRBV27	-	TRBJ1-4	-	TGTGCCAGCAGTTTATCGTCCACCTGGAGTAGCGAAAAACTGTTTTTT	CASSLSSTWSSEKLFF
TRBV9	-	TRBJ2-3	-	TGTGCCAGCAGCGTAGGTCTAGGGACAGATACGCAGTATTTT	CASSVGLGTDTQYF
TRBV6-6	-	TRBJ1-1	-	TGTGCCAGCATTACGGGGGAGAGGGGCACTGAAGCTTTCTTT	CASITGERGTEAFF
TRBV7-8	-	TRBJ1-1	-	TGTGCCAGCAGCTTAATTGGGGGGGAACGACACACTGAAGCTTTCTTT	CASSLIGGERHTEAFF
TRBV11-3	TRBD2	TRBJ2-1	once	TGTGCCAGCAGCCCACGGACTAGCGGGGGGGCCGGCAATGAGCAGTTCTTC	CASSPRTSGGAGNEQFF
TRBV27	-	TRBJ1-2	-	TGTGCCAGCAGTCTTATAGGAGACTATGGCTACACCTTC	CASSLIGDYGYTF
TRBV6-1	-	TRBJ2-7	-	TGTGCCAGCAGTGAACAGGTCTACGAGCAGTACTTC	CASSEQVYEQYF
TRBV6-5	TRBD2	TRBJ2-1	-	TGTGCCAGCAGTTACTCGGGAGGGCACACGAACAATGAGCAGTTCTTC	CASSYSGGHTNNEQFF
TRBV19	-	TRBJ2-1	-	TGTGCCAGTAGTATAGTCCCCCAAAGCTTCAATGAGCAGTTCTTC	CASSIVPQSFNEQFF
TRBV19	-	TRBJ2-7	-	TGTGCCAGTAGTATCGGCAGGGGTATTTCCTACGAGCAGTACTTC	CASSIGRGISYEQYF
TRBV27	-	TRBJ1-6	-	TGTGCCAGCAGTTTATGGGGTATCCTTGTTAATTCACCCCTCCACTTT	CASSLWGILVNSPLHF
TRBV10-3	TRBD2	TRBJ2-3	-	TGTGCCATCGGGGGGGGACGATCAGATACGCAGTATTTT	CAIGGGRSDTQYF
TRBV20-1	-	TRBJ2-7	-	TGCAGTGCCGACCAACGCGACGAGCAGTACTTC	CSADQRDEQYF
TRBV5-1	-	TRBJ1-2	-	TGCGCCAGCAGCTTGGGGGGGCCCGACTATGGCTACACCTTC	CASSLGGPDYGYTF
TRBV7-9	-	TRBJ2-5	-	TGTGCCAGCAGCTTTAGTGCGACGGTCCAAGAGACCCAGTACTTC	CASSFSATVQETQYF
TRBV19	TRBD1	TRBJ2-7	-	TGTGCCAGTAGTAGTGGGACAGGACCGTCCTACGAGCAGTACTTC	CASSSGTGPSYEQYF